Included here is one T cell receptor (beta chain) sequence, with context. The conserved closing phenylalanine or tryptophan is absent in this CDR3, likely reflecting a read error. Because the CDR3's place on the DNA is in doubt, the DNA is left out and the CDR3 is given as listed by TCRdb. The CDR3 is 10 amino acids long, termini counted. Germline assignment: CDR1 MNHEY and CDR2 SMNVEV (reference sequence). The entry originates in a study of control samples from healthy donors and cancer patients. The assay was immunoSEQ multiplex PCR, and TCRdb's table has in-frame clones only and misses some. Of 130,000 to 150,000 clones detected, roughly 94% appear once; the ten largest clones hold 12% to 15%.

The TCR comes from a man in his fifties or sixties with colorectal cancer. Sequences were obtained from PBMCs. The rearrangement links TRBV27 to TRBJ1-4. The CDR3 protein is CASTKGGDML.